The 11 T cell receptor beta chains listed next were all sequenced from one sample in a study of regulatory T cells in long-lasting Graves disease. Sequencing libraries for TCR beta were prepared with iRepertoire HTBI primers and Arm-PCR of CDR3 regions. TCRdb called the multiplex PCR reads again in MiXCR, with one record for every CDR3 protein. The repertoire holds over 250,000 distinct CDR3 sequences, with around 21% as singletons. The time point is: persistent/refractory GD, antithyroid drugs over 5 years with positive TRAb. RNA isolated from PBMCs was used to make the TCR library. Sequenced here: peripheral blood mononuclear cells (PBMCs), sampled when the disease was refractory, from a patient treated with antithyroid drugs. These receptors were obtained from a female donor with Graves disease.

This clonotype was observed at least ten times. The chain carries TRBV6-5 and TRBJ1-5; 7 nucleotides align to TRBD1. The CDR3 extends over 16 amino acids. The junction had 9 bases not matched to a gene; V was cut back by 0 bases and J by 7 bases. The germline CDR1 and CDR2 sequences are MNHEY and SVGAGI. CDR3 residues: CASSYSKEGARQPQHF. The CDR3 DNA reads TGTGCCAGCAGTTACTCGAAAGAGGGGGCACGGCAGCCCCAGCATTTT.

The J gene is TRBJ1-4, the V gene TRBV10-3; unclear D gene. Germline V gives CDR1 ENHRY, CDR2 SYGVKD. There are 15 residues in the CDR3. Trimming took 5 bases from V and 6 from J, leaving 16 bases between them. The CDR3 loop reads CAISTTAGRDEKLFF. In nucleotides, the CDR3 is TGTGCCATCAGTACGACGGCCGGTAGGGATGAAAAACTGTTTTTT.

This clonotype was seen at least ten times. The genes are TRBV30 and TRBJ1-1; D remains unclear. V was pared by 7 bases and J by 1 base, with 10 bases between. CDR3 size: 12 residues. The germline gives CDR1 GTSNPN, CDR2 SVGIG (reference sequence). The CDR3 DNA sequence: TGTGCCTACTCGAAAGCGAACACTGAAGCTTTCTTT. Its translation is CAYSKANTEAFF. Using reference TRBV30 and TRBJ1-1 for the parts outside the CDR3, the full variable domain is SQTIHQWPATLVQPVGSPLSLECTVEGTSNPNLYWYRQAAGRGLQLLFYSVGIGQISSEVPQNLSASRPQDRQFILSSKKLLLSDSGFYLCAYSKANTEAFFGQGTRLTVV.

Only a few counts were recorded for this clonotype. Here the CDR3 DNA reads TGTGCCAGCAGCCCGGGACTAGCGGGAGCTCGTCAAGAGACCCAGTACTTC. It yields the protein CASSPGLAGARQETQYF. This rearrangement joins TRBV11-3 to TRBJ2-5, with 14 nucleotides matching TRBD2. The CDR3 contains 17 residues. V lost 5 bases to trimming and J lost 2 bases; unmatched junction nucleotides: 7. CDR1 is SGHNT, CDR2 YENEEA, per germline.

This clonotype has at least ten counts. The V call is TRBV2, the J call TRBJ1-2; 7 bases line up with TRBD1. CDR3 size: 14 residues. Germline trimming cut 4 bases from V and 0 bases from J; bases unmatched to any gene: 2. Germline lookup yields CDR1 SNHLY and CDR2 FYNNEI. Here the CDR3 DNA reads TGTGCCAGCAGTGGGGACAGATCTAACTATGGCTACACCTTC. This codes for CASSGDRSNYGYTF. Looking up the rest from reference TRBV2 and TRBJ1-2 gives the full variable domain: EPEVTQTPSHQVTQMGQEVILRCVPISNHLYFYWYRQILGQKVEFLVSFYNNEISEKSEIFDDQFSVERPDGSNFTLKIRSTKLEDSAMYFCASSGDRSNYGYTFGSGTRLTVV.

The V call is TRBV10-1, the J call TRBJ2-7; D gene unclear. This CDR3 has 13 amino acids. Germline loops: CDR1 WNHNN, CDR2 SYGVQD (reference sequence). Trimming shortened V by 4 bases and J by 3 bases, and 10 bases separated the two germline ends. CDR3 sequence (DNA): TGCGCCAGCAGTGTGAACCCAGGCTACGAGCAGTACTTC. It codes for CASSVNPGYEQYF.

This clonotype appeared a few times. The rearrangement joins TRBV7-8 to TRBJ1-1; possibly TRBD1 for D (6 bases). V lost 4 bases and J lost 1, with 16 bases in between. Germline CDR1 is SGHVS and CDR2 is FQNEAQ. The CDR3 is 16 residues long. The CDR3 region is CASSSGLGGGNTEAFF. CDR3 DNA: TGTGCCAGCAGCTCCGGATTAGGGGGTGGGAACACTGAAGCTTTCTTT.

The chain links TRBV27 to TRBJ2-7; TRBD1 matches at 7 bases. The length of the CDR3 is 14 residues. The germline gives CDR1 MNHEY, CDR2 SMNVEV (reference sequence). V trimming: 5 bases; J trimming: 2 bases; junction bases outside the gene matches: 6. CDR3 in amino acids: CASSHGDSTYEQYF. The CDR3 region has the DNA TGTGCCAGCAGTCACGGGGACAGCACCTACGAGCAGTACTTC.

This chain connects TRBV4-1 to TRBJ2-2; D remains ambiguous. V lost 0 bases to trimming and J lost 8 bases, with 7 bases between them. Germline CDR1 MGHRA, CDR2 YSYEKL. The CDR3 is 13 residues long. The CDR3 here is CASSQEEVGELFF. The CDR3 region has the DNA TGCGCCAGCAGCCAAGAGGAAGTTGGGGAGCTGTTTTTT.

This clonotype was counted at least ten times. The chain couples TRBV27 to TRBJ1-1; 9 bases map to TRBD1. CDR3 size: 15 residues. Germline assignment: CDR1 MNHEY and CDR2 SMNVEV (reference sequence). V lost 5 bases and J lost 2; bases outside the gene matches: 6. The CDR3 loop is CASSAHRGQNTEAFF. The CDR3 DNA sequence: TGTGCCAGCAGTGCCCACAGGGGGCAAAACACTGAAGCTTTCTTT.

This clonotype was seen a few times. The chain combines TRBV20-1 with TRBJ2-7; 10 nucleotides line up with TRBD1. The V and J ends lost 7 bases and 4 bases, in that order; junction bases with no gene match: 4. The CDR3 is 12 amino acids. CDR1 and CDR2 from the germline V gene are DFQATT and SNEGSKA (reference sequence). The CDR3 reads CSVTGGLYEQYF. CDR3 coding DNA: TGCAGTGTGACAGGGGGCTTATACGAGCAGTACTTC.